The clone carrying this T cell receptor (beta chain) was observed many times. V was clipped by 3 bases and J by 7 bases; unmatched bases: 14. The CDR3 is 17 residues long. Germline CDR1 reads DFQATT; CDR2 reads SNEGSKA (reference sequence). This record belongs to a study of neurological immune-mediated disorders. With 10-nucleotide random UMIs, 5'RACE was used to make the cDNA. TCRdb re-analysed the 5' RACE reads in MiXCR, keeping a single row per CDR3 protein. There are some 71,000 distinct CDR3 sequences in the sample; about 10% occur only once, and 8.5% to 10% lies in the top ten. Time point given: longitudinal time-point 1 (baseline). Healthy control samples came from blood bank volunteers in Maryland, USA. PBMCs numbering 2 million and stored at -80 C yielded the unsorted libraries.

This sequence joins TRBV20-1 and TRBJ2-1, with 11 bases matching TRBD2. The sequence was obtained from a young man in good health. Sequenced: PBMCs. The DNA of the CDR3 is TGCAGTGCTAGGATAGCGGGAGGGAGCGAGCTTTTGAATGAGCAGTTCTTC. Its translation is CSARIAGGSELLNEQFF.